Following are 3 T cell receptor beta chains from one sample sequenced in a study of blood T cell repertoires in COVID-19. Repertoires were generated with immunoSEQ multiplex PCR, while TCRdb's copy carries only in-frame clones and drops some. The table shows roughly 92,000 clones, with approximately 89% occurring only once. Source material: peripheral blood. These TCRs come from a man aged 45-65 years with acute or convalescent COVID-19.

The rearrangement links TRBV19 to TRBJ2-3, with 12 positions matching TRBD2. CDR3 size: 16 residues. J was trimmed by 5 bases and V by 5 bases; bases with no gene match: 8. Per the germline V gene, CDR1 is LNHDA and CDR2 is SQIVND (reference sequence). The CDR3 loop is CASSPQTSGRGDTQYF. CDR3 in DNA: TGTGCCAGTAGTCCCCAGACTAGCGGGAGAGGAGATACGCAGTATTTT.

This clone was observed a handful of times. This sequence joins TRBV19 and TRBJ2-7; no firm D call. With 3 bases removed from V and 3 bases from J, the gap between germline ends came to 15 bases. The germline gives CDR1 LNHDA, CDR2 SQIVND (reference sequence). The CDR3 has 15 amino acids. This CDR3 is CASSISRLGHYEQYF. CDR3 sequence (DNA): TGTGCCAGTAGTATTAGTAGGCTAGGTCACTACGAGCAGTACTTC.

V usage is TRBV27 and J usage is TRBJ2-1; 8 positions agree with TRBD2. The CDR3 covers 14 residues. Trimming removed 3 bases from V and 7 bases from J; junction bases left unmatched: 5. Germline V CDR1 and CDR2: MNHEY, SMNVEV (reference sequence). The CDR3 DNA reads as TGTGCCAGCAGTTTCTCCAGCGGGAGTAATGAGCAGTTCTTC. As protein: CASSFSSGSNEQFF.